These T cell receptor beta chains were read from a single sample in a study of blood T cell repertoires in COVID-19. Sequenced by immunoSEQ multiplex PCR; TCRdb stores in-frame clones only, minus some. The sample lists approximately 160,000 clones, about 85% seen once, with about 1.2% in the top ten. Sample: peripheral blood. The receptor set was obtained from a man aged 55-75 years who had recovered from COVID-19. The CDR3 runs from the conserved cysteine through the conserved F or W. A D gene is named only where the DNA matches it firmly. Not every row has a clone size; where given, it reads once, few, many or a size class.

. TRBJ2-2 . TRBV7-9 16 CASSLLSGRSTGELFF TGTGCCAGCAGCTTACTGTCAGGGAGGAGCACCGGGGAGCTGTTTTTT
. TRBJ2-3 . TRBV29-1 13 CSVVLGWTDTQYF TGCAGCGTCGTTCTGGGCTGGACAGATACGCAGTATTTT
TRBD2 TRBJ2-7 . TRBV5-1 19 CASSLETSGGKRVAYEQYF TGCGCCAGCAGCTTGGAGACTAGCGGGGGGAAACGAGTGGCCTACGAGCAGTACTTC
. TRBJ2-1 once TRBV9 13 CASRAPGDHEQFF TGTGCCAGCAGGGCTCCGGGGGACCATGAGCAGTTCTTC
TRBD2 TRBJ2-1 . TRBV7-8 16 CASSLGGLAGYNEQFF TGTGCCAGCAGCTTAGGAGGCCTAGCGGGGTACAATGAGCAGTTCTTC
TRBD2 TRBJ2-7 few TRBV13 16 CASSLDGGRGAREQYF TGTGCCAGCAGCCTCGATGGCGGGCGGGGGGCCCGAGAGCAGTACTTC
. TRBJ1-1 . TRBV3-1/TRBV3-2 15 CASSPLRGMNTEAFF TGTGCCAGCAGCCCCTTAAGGGGAATGAACACTGAAGCTTTCTTT
TRBD2 TRBJ2-1 . TRBV3-1/TRBV3-2 17 CASSQDLVAGDGDEQFF TGTGCCAGCAGCCAAGATCTCGTAGCGGGCGACGGAGATGAGCAGTTCTTC
. TRBJ1-2 . TRBV13 16 CASSSRTAPINYGYTF TGTGCCAGCAGCTCGCGCACAGCACCGATAAACTATGGCTACACCTTC
TRBD1 TRBJ1-1 . TRBV10-3 13 CAIRQGADTEAFF TGTGCCATCAGGCAGGGGGCGGACACTGAAGCTTTCTTT
. TRBJ2-7 . TRBV7-2 13 CASIGGFPNEQYF TGTGCCAGCATAGGAGGGTTTCCCAACGAGCAGTACTTC
TRBD1 TRBJ2-7 . TRBV27 14 CASSVGTGSYEQYF TGTGCCAGCAGTGTCGGGACAGGGTCCTACGAGCAGTACTTC
TRBD1 TRBJ2-5 . TRBV7-8 15 CASSLGDRQQETQYF TGTGCCAGCAGCTTAGGGGACAGGCAACAAGAGACCCAGTACTTC
TRBD1 TRBJ2-1 . TRBV5-4 17 CASSKRPTGPKNNEQFF TGTGCCAGCAGCAAGCGCCCGACAGGGCCTAAGAACAATGAGCAGTTCTTC
TRBD1 TRBJ1-1 . TRBV25-1 16 CASSEIMGQGTTEAFF TGTGCCAGCAGTGAAATAATGGGACAGGGGACCACTGAAGCTTTCTTT
TRBD2 TRBJ2-3 . TRBV4-1 17 CASSQELAGGPADTQYF TGCGCCAGCAGCCAAGAGCTAGCGGGGGGGCCAGCAGATACGCAGTATTTT
TRBD1 TRBJ1-1 . TRBV18 14 CASSPDRADTEAFF TGTGCCAGCTCACCAGACAGGGCGGACACTGAAGCTTTCTTT
. TRBJ1-1 . TRBV5-1 15 CASSIPGVTNTEAFF TGCGCCAGCAGCATACCAGGGGTTACGAACACTGAAGCTTTCTTT
TRBD1 TRBJ1-1 few TRBV5-1 17 CASSRGQGINMNTEAFF TGCGCCAGCAGCAGGGGACAGGGGATCAATATGAACACTGAAGCTTTCTTT
TRBD1 TRBJ2-7 . TRBV11-2 15 CASRHPGQPRGEQYF TGTGCCAGCAGGCATCCGGGACAGCCTCGAGGGGAGCAGTACTTC
. TRBJ2-3 . TRBV11-3 14 CASSPRGTTDTQYF TGTGCCAGCAGCCCACGGGGGACCACAGATACGCAGTATTTT
TRBD1 TRBJ1-1 . TRBV10-3 15 CAIRGRGGADTEAFF TGTGCCATCAGGGGGCGAGGGGGCGCGGACACTGAAGCTTTCTTT
TRBD1 TRBJ1-5 few TRBV6-5 15 CASRQDRDDNQPQHF TGTGCCAGCAGACAGGACAGGGATGACAATCAGCCCCAGCATTTT
. TRBJ2-7 . TRBV5-1 13 CASSLRSSYEQYF TGCGCCAGCAGCTTACGGAGCTCCTACGAGCAGTACTTC
TRBD2 TRBJ2-1 . TRBV27 14 CASSRTSRRLLQFF TGTGCCAGCAGTCGGACTAGCCGGCGTCTTCTGCAGTTCTTC